The rows below give T cell receptor beta chains drawn from one sample of a study of cytomegalovirus exposure and HLA in healthy donors. TCRdb's copy holds only in-frame clones and misses some; the assay was immunoSEQ multiplex PCR. The sample contains about 190,000 clones, roughly 80% of which appear only once. Sequencing was carried out using PBMCs. These receptor sequences come from a woman in her thirties in good health and CMV-seropositive. The CDR3 runs from the conserved cysteine through the conserved F or W.

v_call	j_call	cdr3_aa
TRBV27	TRBJ2-3	CASSLLGADVTDTQYF
TRBV19	TRBJ2-1	CASKRSGEGNEQFF
TRBV11-2	TRBJ2-1	CASSYLAEYDNEQFF
TRBV4-2	TRBJ2-1	CASSPPGGDNEQFF
TRBV15	TRBJ2-7	CATSRIDRGEQYF
TRBV5-1	TRBJ2-5	CASSLGWAQETQYF
TRBV10-2	TRBJ1-6	CASSAGREGSPLHF
TRBV7-9	TRBJ2-7	CASSSPPDRAYEQYF
TRBV4-1	TRBJ2-1	CASSQFRGSYNEQFF
TRBV5-1	TRBJ1-1	CASSMAGTLMNTEAFF
TRBV27	TRBJ2-7	CASSSGLAYEQYF
TRBV28	TRBJ1-2	CASSLPQGAENGYTF
TRBV28	TRBJ2-3	CASSLTPTSGVNTDTQYF
TRBV19	TRBJ2-7	CASSIGQTTAYEQYF
TRBV4-1	TRBJ1-1	CASSQGQGLRNTEAFF
TRBV29-1	TRBJ2-1	CSVEGNRVGNEQFF
TRBV11-3	TRBJ2-1	CASSLDWSTVDNEQFF
TRBV6-6	TRBJ2-2	CASGEGTLTARELFF
TRBV4-1	TRBJ2-7	CASSQEGSGRNSYEQYF
TRBV4-2	TRBJ2-5	CASSQGTSGSEETQYF
TRBV2	TRBJ2-7	CASRKGLAAEQYF
TRBV27	TRBJ2-7	CASSPSSGDTPYEQYF
TRBV28	TRBJ1-1	CASILSGAEAFF
TRBV10-3	TRBJ1-1	CAIRQQRDTEAFF